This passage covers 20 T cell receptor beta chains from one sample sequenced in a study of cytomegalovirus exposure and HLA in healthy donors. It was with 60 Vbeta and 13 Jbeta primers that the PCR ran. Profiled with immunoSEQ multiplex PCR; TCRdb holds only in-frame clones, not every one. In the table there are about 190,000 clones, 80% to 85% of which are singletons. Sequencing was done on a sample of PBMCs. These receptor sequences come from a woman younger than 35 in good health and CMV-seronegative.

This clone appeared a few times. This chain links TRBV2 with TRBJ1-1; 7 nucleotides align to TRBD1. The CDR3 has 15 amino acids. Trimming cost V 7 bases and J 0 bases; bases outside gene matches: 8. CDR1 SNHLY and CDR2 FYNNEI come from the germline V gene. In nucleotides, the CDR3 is TGTGCCAGCAAAGAGGAAGGGGGCGTGAACACTGAAGCTTTCTTT. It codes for CASKEEGGVNTEAFF.

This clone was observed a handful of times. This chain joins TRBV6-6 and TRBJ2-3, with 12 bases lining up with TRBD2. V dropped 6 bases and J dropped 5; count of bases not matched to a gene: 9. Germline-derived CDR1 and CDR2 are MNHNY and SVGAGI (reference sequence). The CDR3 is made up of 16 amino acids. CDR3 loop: CASSLLAGGGRDTQYF. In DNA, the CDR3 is TGTGCCAGCAGCCTACTAGCGGGAGGAGGGCGAGATACGCAGTATTTT.

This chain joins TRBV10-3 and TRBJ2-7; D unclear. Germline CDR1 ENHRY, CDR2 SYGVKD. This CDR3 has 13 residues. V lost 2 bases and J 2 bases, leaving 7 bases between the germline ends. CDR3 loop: CAISETSPYEQYF. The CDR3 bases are TGTGCCATCAGTGAGACTTCACCCTACGAGCAGTACTTC.

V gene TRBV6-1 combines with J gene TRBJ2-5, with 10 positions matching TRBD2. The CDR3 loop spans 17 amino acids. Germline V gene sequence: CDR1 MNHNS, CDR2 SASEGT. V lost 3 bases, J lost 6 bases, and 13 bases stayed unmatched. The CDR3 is CASSEFLAGAGLKTQYF. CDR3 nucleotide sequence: TGTGCCAGCAGTGAGTTTCTAGCGGGAGCGGGGTTGAAGACCCAGTACTTC.

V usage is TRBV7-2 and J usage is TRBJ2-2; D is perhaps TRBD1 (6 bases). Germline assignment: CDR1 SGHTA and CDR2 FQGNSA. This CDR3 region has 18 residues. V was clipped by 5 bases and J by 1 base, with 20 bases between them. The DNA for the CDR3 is TGTGCCAGCAGCCCCCGCCAGGGGCTTGGCGTGAACACCGGGGAGCTGTTTTTT. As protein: CASSPRQGLGVNTGELFF.

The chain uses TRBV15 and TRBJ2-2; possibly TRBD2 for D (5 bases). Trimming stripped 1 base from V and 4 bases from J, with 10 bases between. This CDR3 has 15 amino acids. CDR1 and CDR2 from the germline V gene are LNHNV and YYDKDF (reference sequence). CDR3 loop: CATSRGGDGTGELFF. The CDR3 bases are TGTGCCACCAGCAGAGGGGGAGATGGCACCGGGGAGCTGTTTTTT.

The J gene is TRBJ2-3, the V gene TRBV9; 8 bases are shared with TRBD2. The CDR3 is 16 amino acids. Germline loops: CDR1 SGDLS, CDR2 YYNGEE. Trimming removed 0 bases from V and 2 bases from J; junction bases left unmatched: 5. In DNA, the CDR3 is TGTGCCAGCAGCGTAGCTAGCGGGCGCTACACAGATACGCAGTATTTT. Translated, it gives CASSVASGRYTDTQYF. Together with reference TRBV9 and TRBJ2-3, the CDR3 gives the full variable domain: DSGVTQTPKHLITATGQRVTLRCSPRSGDLSVYWYQQSLDQGLQFLIQYYNGEERAKGNILERFSAQQFPDLHSELNLSSLELGDSALYFCASSVASGRYTDTQYFGPGTRLTVL.

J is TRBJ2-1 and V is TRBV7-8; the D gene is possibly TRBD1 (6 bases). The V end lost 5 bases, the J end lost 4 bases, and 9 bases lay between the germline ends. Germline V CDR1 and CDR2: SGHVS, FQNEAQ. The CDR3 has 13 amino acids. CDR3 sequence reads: CASSGQMYNEQFF. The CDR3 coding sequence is TGTGCCAGCAGCGGACAGATGTACAATGAGCAGTTCTTC.

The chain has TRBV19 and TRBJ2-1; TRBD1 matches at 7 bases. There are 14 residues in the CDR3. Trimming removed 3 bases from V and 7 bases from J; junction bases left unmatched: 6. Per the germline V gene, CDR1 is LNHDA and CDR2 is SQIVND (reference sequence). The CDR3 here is CASSISDRVNEQFF. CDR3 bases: TGTGCCAGTAGTATTTCCGACAGGGTGAATGAGCAGTTCTTC. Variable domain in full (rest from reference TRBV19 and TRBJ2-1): DGGITQSPKYLFRKEGQNVTLSCEQNLNHDAMYWYRQDPGQGLRLIYYSQIVNDFQKGDIAEGYSVSREKKESFPLTVTSAQKNPTAFYLCASSISDRVNEQFFGPGTRLTVL.

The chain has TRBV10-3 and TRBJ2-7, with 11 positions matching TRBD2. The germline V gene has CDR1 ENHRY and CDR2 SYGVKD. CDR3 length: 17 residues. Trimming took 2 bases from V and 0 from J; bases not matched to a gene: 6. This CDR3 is CAISEGISGRGSYEQYV. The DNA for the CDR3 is TGTGCCATCAGTGAGGGTATTAGCGGGAGGGGCTCCTACGAGCAGTACGTC.

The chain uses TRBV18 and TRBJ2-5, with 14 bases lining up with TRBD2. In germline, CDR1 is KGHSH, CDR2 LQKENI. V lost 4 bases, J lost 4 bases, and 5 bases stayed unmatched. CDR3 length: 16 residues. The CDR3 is CASSRGLAGDVETQYF. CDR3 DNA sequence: TGTGCCAGCTCACGGGGACTAGCGGGAGACGTAGAGACCCAGTACTTC.

The CDR3 here is CASSLAAGARGGTEAFF. As DNA, the CDR3 is TGTGCCAGCAGCTTAGCAGCTGGGGCTCGGGGGGGCACTGAAGCTTTCTTT. V is TRBV7-2 and J is TRBJ1-1; possibly TRBD1 for D (5 bases). From germline, CDR1 is SGHTA and CDR2 FQGNSA. The CDR3 totals 17 residues. V lost 0 bases and J lost 4, with 18 bases in between. The complete variable domain, with remaining parts taken from reference TRBV7-2 and TRBJ1-1, reads GAGVSQSPSNKVTEKGKDVELRCDPISGHTALYWYRQSLGQGLEFLIYFQGNSAPDKSGLPSDRFSAERTGGSVSTLTIQRTQQEDSAVYLCASSLAAGARGGTEAFFGQGTRLTVV.

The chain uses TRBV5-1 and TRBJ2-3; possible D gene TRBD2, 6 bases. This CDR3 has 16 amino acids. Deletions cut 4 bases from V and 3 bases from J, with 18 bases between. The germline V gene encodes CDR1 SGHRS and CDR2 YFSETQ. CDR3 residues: CASSRVTAGRTDTQYF. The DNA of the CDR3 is TGCGCCAGCAGCCGGGTTACGGCGGGAAGGACAGATACGCAGTATTTT. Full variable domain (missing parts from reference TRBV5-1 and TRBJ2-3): KAGVTQTPRYLIKTRGQQVTLSCSPISGHRSVSWYQQTPGQGLQFLFEYFSETQRNKGNFPGRFSGRQFSNSRSEMNVSTLELGDSALYLCASSRVTAGRTDTQYFGPGTRLTVL.

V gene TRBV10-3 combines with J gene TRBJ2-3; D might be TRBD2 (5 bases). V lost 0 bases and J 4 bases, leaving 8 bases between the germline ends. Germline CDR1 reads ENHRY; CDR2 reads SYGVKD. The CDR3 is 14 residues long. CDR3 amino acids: CAISESGDADTQYF. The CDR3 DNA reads TGTGCCATCAGTGAGTCGGGAGATGCAGATACGCAGTATTTT.

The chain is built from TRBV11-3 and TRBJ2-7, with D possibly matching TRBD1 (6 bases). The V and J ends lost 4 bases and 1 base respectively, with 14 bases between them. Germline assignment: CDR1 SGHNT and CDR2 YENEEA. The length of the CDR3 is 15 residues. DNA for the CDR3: TGTGCCAGCAGCTCAGGGGCAGGGATATCCTACGAGCAGTACTTC. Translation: CASSSGAGISYEQYF.

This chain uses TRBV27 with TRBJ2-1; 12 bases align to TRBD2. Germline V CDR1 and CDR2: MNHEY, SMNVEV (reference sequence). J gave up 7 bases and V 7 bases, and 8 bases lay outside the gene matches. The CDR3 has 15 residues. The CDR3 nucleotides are TGTGCCAGCACCGCCGGGACTAGCGGGTTAAATGAGCAGTTCTTC. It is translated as CASTAGTSGLNEQFF.

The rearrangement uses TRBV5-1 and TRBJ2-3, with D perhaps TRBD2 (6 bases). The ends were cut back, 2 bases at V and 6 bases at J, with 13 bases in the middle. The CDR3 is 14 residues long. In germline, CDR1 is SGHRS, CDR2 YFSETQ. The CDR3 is CASSFPGVRDTQYF. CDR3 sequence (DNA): TGCGCCAGCAGCTTTCCGGGAGTCAGGGATACGCAGTATTTT.

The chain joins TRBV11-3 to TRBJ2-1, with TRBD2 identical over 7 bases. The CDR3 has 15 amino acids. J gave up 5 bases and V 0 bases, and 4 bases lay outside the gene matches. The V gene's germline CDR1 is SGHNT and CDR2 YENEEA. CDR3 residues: CASSLEARGDNEQFF. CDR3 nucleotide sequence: TGTGCCAGCAGCTTAGAAGCTCGGGGGGACAATGAGCAGTTCTTC.

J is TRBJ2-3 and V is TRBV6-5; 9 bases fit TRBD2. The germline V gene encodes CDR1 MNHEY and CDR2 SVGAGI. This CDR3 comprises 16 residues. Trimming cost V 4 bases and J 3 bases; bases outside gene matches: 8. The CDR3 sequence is CASSSIAGAITDTQYF. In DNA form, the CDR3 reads TGTGCCAGCAGTTCAATAGCGGGAGCTATTACAGATACGCAGTATTTT.

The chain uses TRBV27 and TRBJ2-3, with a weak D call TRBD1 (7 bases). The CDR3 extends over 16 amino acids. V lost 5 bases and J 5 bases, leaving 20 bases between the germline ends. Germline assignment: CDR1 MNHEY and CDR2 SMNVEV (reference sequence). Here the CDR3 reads CASSPSTGPGEDTQYF. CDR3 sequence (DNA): TGTGCCAGCAGTCCCTCGACAGGGCCGGGAGAAGATACGCAGTATTTT.